Below are 6 T cell receptor beta chains sequenced from a single sample in a study of control samples from healthy donors and cancer patients. Measured with immunoSEQ multiplex PCR; TCRdb has only the in-frame clones, and not every one. The repertoire holds about 190,000 clones, with around 90% as singletons. The specimen sequenced was blood. All receptors come from a man aged 25-45 years in good health.

The chain recombines TRBV4-1 with TRBJ2-2; 8 bases line up with TRBD1. The junction had 3 bases not matched to a gene; V was cut back by 4 bases and J by 2 bases. This CDR3 is built from 15 residues. CDR1 and CDR2 from the germline V gene are MGHRA and YSYEKL. The CDR3 loop reads CASSLGQDNTGELFF. DNA of the CDR3: TGCGCCAGCAGCCTGGGACAGGACAACACCGGGGAGCTGTTTTTT.

The J gene is TRBJ2-3, the V gene TRBV30; possibly TRBD1 for D (6 bases). The V end lost 5 bases, the J end lost 4 bases, and 19 bases lay between the germline ends. The CDR3 runs to 15 residues. The V gene's germline CDR1 is GTSNPN and CDR2 SVGIG (reference sequence). The chain's CDR3 is CAWGPPLRGADTQYF. As DNA, the CDR3 is TGTGCCTGGGGTCCCCCCCTCAGGGGCGCAGATACGCAGTATTTT. The variable domain in full, with the rest retrieved from reference TRBV30 and TRBJ2-3, is SQTIHQWPATLVQPVGSPLSLECTVEGTSNPNLYWYRQAAGRGLQLLFYSVGIGQISSEVPQNLSASRPQDRQFILSSKKLLLSDSGFYLCAWGPPLRGADTQYFGPGTRLTVL.

The chain uses TRBV6-6 and TRBJ1-5, with D possibly matching TRBD1 (6 bases). Germline CDR1 reads MNHNY; CDR2 reads SVGAGI (reference sequence). The CDR3 is made up of 14 amino acids. V was trimmed by 5 bases and J by 6 bases, leaving 14 bases between them. This chain's CDR3 is CASSTAGGGQPQHF. The CDR3 bases are TGTGCCAGCAGTACCGCCGGGGGCGGTCAGCCCCAGCATTTT.

The chain uses TRBV5-5 and TRBJ2-7; 9 positions agree with TRBD1. The CDR3 has 15 residues. After removal of 4 bases from V and 7 bases from J, the junction contained 12 bases not matched to a gene. Germline values: CDR1 SGHKS, CDR2 YYEKEE (reference sequence). The CDR3 nucleotides are TGTGCCAGCAGCCGGGACAGGGTCCCTCAAAGTGAGCAGTACTTC. Its protein product is CASSRDRVPQSEQYF.

The J gene is TRBJ1-1, the V gene TRBV5-1; no reliable D call. The CDR3 is 15 residues long. CDR1 is SGHRS, CDR2 YFSETQ, per germline. Deletions cut 3 bases from V and 5 bases from J, with 17 bases between. CDR3 nucleotides: TGCGCCAGCAGCTCATCAACTCTAATGGGAACTGAAGCTTTCTTT. Residues: CASSSSTLMGTEAFF.

The gene calls are TRBV6-1 and TRBJ2-7; 12 bases are shared with TRBD1. This CDR3 spans 16 amino acids. Germline V CDR1 and CDR2: MNHNS, SASEGT. V shed 0 bases and J 4 bases; nucleotides not matched to a gene: 4. The chain's CDR3 is CASSEAGTGGWYEQYF. The CDR3 DNA sequence: TGTGCCAGCAGTGAAGCCGGGACAGGGGGCTGGTACGAGCAGTACTTC.